This is a list of T cell receptor beta chains from one sample in a study of Ad26.COV2.S vaccination and SARS-CoV-2 variants. TCRdb's copy holds only in-frame clones and misses some; the assay was immunoSEQ multiplex PCR. The sample lists more than 300,000 clones, just over 85% occurring once. The source was peripheral blood, collected in a trial of Ad26.COV2.S vaccine versus placebo. The receptors originated from a person aged 18 to 59 who received the Ad26.COV2.S COVID-19 vaccine or a placebo. Each CDR3 is given with its conserved first and last residue. D genes are given only for firm matches. Some rows mark clone size as missing; the rest say once, few, many or name a class of expanded clone.

d_call: TRBD1; cdr3_length: 15; j_call: TRBJ1-2; v_call: TRBV6-5; clone_size: -; cdr3_nt: TGTGCCAGCAGTTCGAGACAGGGGGCTGACTATGGCTACACCTTC; cdr3_aa: CASSSRQGADYGYTF
d_call: TRBD1; cdr3_length: 14; j_call: TRBJ1-5; v_call: TRBV11-2; clone_size: -; cdr3_nt: TGTGCCAGCAGGGAGGGACAGGGCGATCAGCCCCAGCATTTT; cdr3_aa: CASREGQGDQPQHF
d_call: -; cdr3_length: 13; j_call: TRBJ1-3; v_call: TRBV3-1/TRBV3-2; clone_size: -; cdr3_nt: TGTGCCAGCAGCTCTGCTTCTGGAAACACCATATATTTT; cdr3_aa: CASSSASGNTIYF
d_call: TRBD1; cdr3_length: 15; j_call: TRBJ1-1; v_call: TRBV19; clone_size: -; cdr3_nt: TGTGCCAGTAGTATCGTTCGGGGACAGAAAACTGAAGCTTTCTTT; cdr3_aa: CASSIVRGQKTEAFF
d_call: -; cdr3_length: 16; j_call: TRBJ1-5; v_call: TRBV3-1/TRBV3-2; clone_size: -; cdr3_nt: TGTGCCAGCAGCCAAGGTCATCGGACAGAAAATCAGCCCCAGCATTTT; cdr3_aa: CASSQGHRTENQPQHF
d_call: -; cdr3_length: 13; j_call: TRBJ2-7; v_call: TRBV7-9; clone_size: -; cdr3_nt: TGTGCCAGCAGCTTAGCGGGAGACGGCGAGCAGTACTTC; cdr3_aa: CASSLAGDGEQYF
d_call: -; cdr3_length: 14; j_call: TRBJ2-7; v_call: TRBV5-6; clone_size: -; cdr3_nt: TGTGCCAGCAGCTTGGGACAGGCCGCCTACGAGCAGTACTTC; cdr3_aa: CASSLGQAAYEQYF
d_call: -; cdr3_length: 16; j_call: TRBJ2-2; v_call: TRBV13; clone_size: -; cdr3_nt: TGTGCCAGCAGAGGAGCTTCCGAGACGCCCACCGGGGAGCTGTTTTTT; cdr3_aa: CASRGASETPTGELFF
d_call: -; cdr3_length: 14; j_call: TRBJ1-1; v_call: TRBV5-6; clone_size: -; cdr3_nt: TGTGCCAGCAGCACCCGGGGGGTTGGGAATGAAGCTTTCTTT; cdr3_aa: CASSTRGVGNEAFF
d_call: TRBD1; cdr3_length: 15; j_call: TRBJ1-5; v_call: TRBV30; clone_size: -; cdr3_nt: TGTGCCTGGAGTGTACGGGGGACAGCCGATCAGCCCCAGCATTTT; cdr3_aa: CAWSVRGTADQPQHF
d_call: -; cdr3_length: 14; j_call: TRBJ2-3; v_call: TRBV6-5; clone_size: -; cdr3_nt: TGTGCCAGTAACAGGGTAGCCAACGCAGATACGCAGTATTTT; cdr3_aa: CASNRVANADTQYF
d_call: -; cdr3_length: 15; j_call: TRBJ1-6; v_call: TRBV27; clone_size: -; cdr3_nt: TGTGCCAGCAGTTTAACGGGGGGAAGCAATTCACCCCTCCACTTT; cdr3_aa: CASSLTGGSNSPLHF
d_call: TRBD1; cdr3_length: 15; j_call: TRBJ1-6; v_call: TRBV5-1; clone_size: -; cdr3_nt: TGCGCCAGCAGTACATCGGACAGGGTCGAATCACCCCTCCACTTT; cdr3_aa: CASSTSDRVESPLHF
d_call: -; cdr3_length: 15; j_call: TRBJ2-7; v_call: TRBV5-1; clone_size: -; cdr3_nt: TGCGCCAGCAGCTTGATGTCAGCCGTCTCCTACGAGCAGTACTTC; cdr3_aa: CASSLMSAVSYEQYF
d_call: TRBD1; cdr3_length: 17; j_call: TRBJ1-4; v_call: TRBV20-1; clone_size: -; cdr3_nt: TGCAGTGCTAGTAGGGCCGACAGGGAAAGGGCTAATGAAAAACTGTTTTTT; cdr3_aa: CSASRADRERANEKLFF
d_call: TRBD1; cdr3_length: 17; j_call: TRBJ1-5; v_call: TRBV19; clone_size: -; cdr3_nt: TGTGCCAGTAGTCCCCGGGAGGGGGCGGTGGGCAATCAGCCCCAGCATTTT; cdr3_aa: CASSPREGAVGNQPQHF
d_call: TRBD2; cdr3_length: 13; j_call: TRBJ2-7; v_call: TRBV10-2; clone_size: -; cdr3_nt: TGCGCCAGCAGTGGGGGGGGTACCTACGAGCAGTACTTC; cdr3_aa: CASSGGGTYEQYF
d_call: -; cdr3_length: 14; j_call: TRBJ1-4; v_call: TRBV7-2; clone_size: -; cdr3_nt: TGTGCCAGCAGCATCCACAGGGACAATGAAAAACTGTTTTTT; cdr3_aa: CASSIHRDNEKLFF
d_call: TRBD2; cdr3_length: 17; j_call: TRBJ2-1; v_call: TRBV7-2; clone_size: -; cdr3_nt: TGTGCCAGCAGCTTAGGAGGTGCGGGGGGCTCCTACAATGAGCAGTTCTTC; cdr3_aa: CASSLGGAGGSYNEQFF
d_call: -; cdr3_length: 14; j_call: TRBJ1-2; v_call: TRBV30; clone_size: -; cdr3_nt: TGTGCCTGGAGGGGGACGACATCTCACTATGGCTACACCTTC; cdr3_aa: CAWRGTTSHYGYTF
d_call: TRBD1; cdr3_length: 16; j_call: TRBJ1-2; v_call: TRBV19; clone_size: -; cdr3_nt: TGTGCCTCGCTCCCCCCCCGTGGGACAGCTAACTATGGCTACACCTTC; cdr3_aa: CASLPPRGTANYGYTF
d_call: -; cdr3_length: 15; j_call: TRBJ2-3; v_call: TRBV5-1; clone_size: -; cdr3_nt: TGCGCCAGCAGCCCCGGGGAGGTCTGGACAGATACGCAGTATTTT; cdr3_aa: CASSPGEVWTDTQYF
d_call: TRBD2; cdr3_length: 17; j_call: TRBJ2-3; v_call: TRBV5-1; clone_size: once; cdr3_nt: TGCGCCAGCAGCTTGGCGGCTAGCGGGGCAAGCACAGATACGCAGTATTTT; cdr3_aa: CASSLAASGASTDTQYF
d_call: -; cdr3_length: 13; j_call: TRBJ1-1; v_call: TRBV7-2; clone_size: -; cdr3_nt: TGTGCCAGCAGCCTACTCAGGGACACTGAAGCTTTCTTT; cdr3_aa: CASSLLRDTEAFF
d_call: -; cdr3_length: 15; j_call: TRBJ2-5; v_call: TRBV7-9; clone_size: -; cdr3_nt: TGTGCCAGCAGCCCAGATTTAGGGCCACAAGAGACCCAGTACTTC; cdr3_aa: CASSPDLGPQETQYF
d_call: -; cdr3_length: 16; j_call: TRBJ2-7; v_call: TRBV7-8; clone_size: -; cdr3_nt: TGTGCCAGCAGCTTAGATCTGGGGCAGAGCTCCTACGAGCAGTACTTC; cdr3_aa: CASSLDLGQSSYEQYF
d_call: -; cdr3_length: 15; j_call: TRBJ1-2; v_call: TRBV2; clone_size: -; cdr3_nt: TGTGCCAGCATCCCTAGGCCAGGGAGGGCTGACGGCTACACCTTC; cdr3_aa: CASIPRPGRADGYTF
d_call: TRBD2; cdr3_length: 16; j_call: TRBJ2-3; v_call: TRBV9; clone_size: -; cdr3_nt: TGTGCCAGCAGCGGAACTAGCGGGGAATTCACAGATACGCAGTATTTT; cdr3_aa: CASSGTSGEFTDTQYF